The present T cell receptor (beta chain) was sequenced within a study of human T cells and chemical hapten exposure. Study information: Small volume differences among pooled libraries mainly caused per-sample TCR yield variation.

Time point: patch test 2, 6 weeks after DPC sensitization. Treatment noted: therapeutic diphenylcyclopropenone sensitization with weekly scalp DPC. Each donor was an alopecia patient between 18 and 70 years of age who qualified for DPC. This clonotype was seen many times. What it binds is not known. Study conclusions and caveats: Relative to control repertoires, expanded TCRs gave rise to significantly more large CDR3 similarity clusters.

TCRdb ran MiXCR on the RACE reads and lists one entry per CDR3 protein. Seen here are 120,000 to 150,000 distinct CDR3 sequences, approximately 10% observed once, and the top ten hold roughly 1.4%. CDR3 size: 16 residues. Germline-derived CDR1 and CDR2 are SGHRS and YFSETQ. J gave up 0 bases and V 4 bases, and 6 bases lay outside the gene matches. The sequenced sample was whole blood, obtained in connection with sensitization to the hapten diphenylcyclopropenone (DPC). This TCR was recovered from a woman aged 50 to 60 with alopecia areata. Some clones in this sample may be carry-over from other donors' samples. This chain links TRBV5-1 with TRBJ1-5; TRBD1 matches at 8 bases. The CDR3 loop is CASSPGTGNSNQPQHF. The CDR3 nucleotides read TGCGCCAGCAGCCCAGGGACAGGTAATAGCAATCAGCCCCAGCATTTT.